Listed here are 5 T cell receptor beta chains from one sample, sequenced in a study of human T cells and chemical hapten exposure. A single record per CDR3 protein comes from TCRdb applying MiXCR to the RACE reads. This repertoire shows a few hundred thousand distinct CDR3 sequences, about 9% found once; its top ten account for about 2.5%. Time point here: pre-sensitization, week 0. As to treatment: therapeutic diphenylcyclopropenone sensitization with weekly scalp DPC. The starting material was whole blood, obtained in connection with sensitization to the hapten diphenylcyclopropenone (DPC). Receptors originate from a woman aged 40 to 50 with alopecia areata. Some clones in this sample may be carry-over from other donors' samples.

This clonotype was recorded at least ten times. This chain links TRBV29-1 with TRBJ1-2; the D is unclear. CDR3 length equals 12 residues. V was shortened by 7 bases and J by 3 bases, with 12 bases between the two germline ends. Looked up from germline, CDR1 is SQVTM and CDR2 is ANQGSEA. The CDR3 coding sequence is TGCAGCGGAACGGGTCTGGACTATGGCTACACCTTC. Residues: CSGTGLDYGYTF.

The table lists this clonotype with many counts. The chain recombines TRBV7-2 with TRBJ2-1; TRBD1 might be the D (6 bases). This CDR3 region has 16 residues. CDR1 is SGHTA and CDR2 is FQGNSA in the germline V gene. The V gene lost 4 bases and the J gene lost 3 bases, with 16 bases spanning the gap. The CDR3 reads CASSSQGTRGYNEQFF. The CDR3 DNA follows: TGTGCCAGCAGCTCTCAGGGGACACGGGGCTACAATGAGCAGTTCTTC. Combining the CDR3 with reference TRBV7-2 and TRBJ2-1 gives the whole variable domain GAGVSQSPSNKVTEKGKDVELRCDPISGHTALYWYRQSLGQGLEFLIYFQGNSAPDKSGLPSDRFSAERTGGSVSTLTIQRTQQEDSAVYLCASSSQGTRGYNEQFFGPGTRLTVL.

This clonotype was observed a handful of times. For the CDR3, the DNA is TGTGCCAGCAGCTTAGCGTCGGACCCTAAGGGGAAGACCCAGTACTTC. It translates to CASSLASDPKGKTQYF. This chain uses TRBV7-9 with TRBJ2-5; D may be TRBD1 (5 bases). This CDR3 spans 16 amino acids. CDR1 and CDR2 (germline): SEHNR, FQNEAQ (reference sequence). V shed 0 bases and J shed 6 bases, with 17 bases lying between them.

This clonotype has more than one count but fewer than ten. The V and J genes are TRBV7-2 and TRBJ2-7; tentatively, D is TRBD1 (5 bases). This CDR3 is 15 amino acids long. Germline assignment: CDR1 SGHTA and CDR2 FQGNSA. Trimming stripped 1 base from V and 2 bases from J, with 12 bases between. CDR3 DNA sequence: TGTGCCAGCAGCTTAGTCCAGGGCACAACCTACGAGCAGTACTTC. Translating it yields CASSLVQGTTYEQYF.

The chain couples TRBV9 to TRBJ2-3, with 10 positions matching TRBD2. CDR1 and CDR2 (germline): SGDLS, YYNGEE. CDR3 size: 18 residues. V lost 6 bases to trimming and J lost 1 base; unmatched junction nucleotides: 14. The CDR3 nucleotides are TGTGCCAGCATCCTAAAGGTGGCTAGCGGGAGAGGCACAGATACGCAGTATTTT. Encoded protein: CASILKVASGRGTDTQYF.